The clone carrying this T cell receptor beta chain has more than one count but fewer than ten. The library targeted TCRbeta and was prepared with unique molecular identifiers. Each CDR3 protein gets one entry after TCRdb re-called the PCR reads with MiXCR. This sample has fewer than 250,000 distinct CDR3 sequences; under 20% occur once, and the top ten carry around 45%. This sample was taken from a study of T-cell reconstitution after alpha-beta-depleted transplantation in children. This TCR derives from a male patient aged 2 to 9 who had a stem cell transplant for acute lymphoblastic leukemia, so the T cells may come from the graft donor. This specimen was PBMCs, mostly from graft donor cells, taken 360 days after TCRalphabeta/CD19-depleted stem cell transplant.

In nucleotides, the CDR3 is TGCAGCGTTGAAGGGTGGAACAGGGAGATCCACGAGCAGTACTTC. Residues: CSVEGWNREIHEQYF. The V gene is TRBV29-1, the J gene TRBJ2-7; D is possibly TRBD1 (6 bases). The CDR3 consists of 15 residues. Germline V gene data show CDR1 as SQVTM and CDR2 as ANQGSEA. Deletions cut 1 base from V and 5 bases from J, with 18 bases between.